The entry below gives a single T cell receptor (beta chain) sequence along with its context. No antigen is known for it. The data originate from a study of CD8+ T cells in alopecia areata. On the study more broadly: At a dose of 5 to 10 mg twice daily, oral tofacitinib was given to treated patients. Treatment ran 6 to 18 months, with 6 months of follow-up afterward. Study-level findings and limits: In lesional scalp, particularly from alopecia totalis/universalis, clonality was higher than in normal scalp.

Punch biopsies of lesional scalp, plus peripheral blood, were taken from alopecia areata patients. Reverse transcribed after extraction, RNA yielded cDNA as the sequencing template. TCRdb's copy holds only in-frame clones and misses some; the assay was immunoSEQ multiplex PCR. The sample lists about 56,000 clones; almost 97% were seen once. CDR3 length: 14 amino acids. Per germline, CDR1 MNHEY and CDR2 SVGAGI. V was trimmed by 2 bases and J by 2 bases, leaving 10 bases between them. Sample: CD8+ T cells sorted from blood, taken at week 0. The sequence was obtained from a human donor with alopecia areata. The gene calls are TRBV6-5 and TRBJ2-7, with D possibly being TRBD2 (6 bases). This chain's CDR3 is CASSYGGAPYEQYF. The CDR3 DNA reads TGTGCCAGCAGTTACGGCGGGGCACCCTACGAGCAGTACTTC.